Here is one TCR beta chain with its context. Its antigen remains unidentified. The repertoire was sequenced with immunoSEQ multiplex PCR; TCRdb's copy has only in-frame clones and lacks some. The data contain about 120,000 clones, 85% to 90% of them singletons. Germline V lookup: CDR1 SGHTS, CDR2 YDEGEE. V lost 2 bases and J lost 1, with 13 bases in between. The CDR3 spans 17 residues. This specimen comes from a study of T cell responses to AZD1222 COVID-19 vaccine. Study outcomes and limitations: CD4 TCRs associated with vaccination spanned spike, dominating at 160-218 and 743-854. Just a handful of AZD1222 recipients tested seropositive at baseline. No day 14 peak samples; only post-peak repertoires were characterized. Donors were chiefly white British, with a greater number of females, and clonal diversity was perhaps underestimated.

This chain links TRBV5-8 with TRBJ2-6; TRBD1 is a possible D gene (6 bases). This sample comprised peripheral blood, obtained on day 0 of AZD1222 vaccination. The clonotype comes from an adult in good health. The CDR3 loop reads CASSFGTHESGANVLTF. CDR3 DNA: TGTGCCAGCAGCTTTGGGACACATGAATCTGGGGCCAACGTCCTGACTTTC.